The 20 T cell receptor beta chains below were found in one sample sequenced in a study of control samples from healthy donors and cancer patients. Libraries were prepared by immunoSEQ multiplex PCR; TCRdb keeps only in-frame clonotypes and omits some of them. The sample includes over 70,000 clones, roughly 91% of them seen just once. Sequenced material: PBMCs. The receptors stem from a woman between 45 and 60 years old with colorectal cancer.

The V call is TRBV6-5, the J call TRBJ1-2, with 9 bases aligning to TRBD1. Looked up from germline, CDR1 is MNHEY and CDR2 is SVGAGI. The V segment lost 6 bases and the J segment 1 base; nucleotides outside the gene matches: 3. CDR3 size: 14 residues. CDR3 bases: TGTGCCAGCAGGGTGACAGGGGGTAACTATGGCTACACCTTC. This codes for CASRVTGGNYGYTF.

The chain carries TRBV5-1 and TRBJ1-3, with a possible D match to TRBD1 (5 bases). This CDR3 is built from 15 residues. The V and J ends lost 6 bases and 1 base respectively, with 14 bases between them. CDR1 is SGHRS, CDR2 YFSETQ, per germline. The CDR3 sequence: CASTVEGRSGNTIYF. The DNA of the CDR3 is TGCGCCAGCACCGTGGAGGGGAGGTCTGGAAACACCATATATTTT.

The rearrangement links TRBV10-3 to TRBJ2-1; 7 positions agree with TRBD1. The V gene's germline CDR1 is ENHRY and CDR2 SYGVKD. V was pared by 0 bases and J by 9 bases, with 5 bases of the junction left unmatched. The CDR3 has 14 amino acids. The CDR3 protein is CAISESGQAVEQFF. CDR3 bases: TGTGCCATCAGTGAGTCCGGACAGGCGGTTGAGCAGTTCTTC.

The rearrangement joins TRBV19 to TRBJ1-4; D might be TRBD1 (5 bases). This CDR3 is 14 amino acids long. V lost 7 bases to trimming and J lost 8 bases, with 17 bases between them. CDR1 is LNHDA and CDR2 is SQIVND in the germline V gene (reference sequence). CDR3 coding DNA: TGTGCCAGTAAGGCCCTAGGGGAATACGAAAAACTGTTTTTT. The encoded protein is CASKALGEYEKLFF. The whole variable domain, remainder taken from reference TRBV19 and TRBJ1-4, is DGGITQSPKYLFRKEGQNVTLSCEQNLNHDAMYWYRQDPGQGLRLIYYSQIVNDFQKGDIAEGYSVSREKKESFPLTVTSAQKNPTAFYLCASKALGEYEKLFFGSGTQLSVL.

V gene TRBV18 combines with J gene TRBJ2-3; D gene ambiguous. V was shortened by 4 bases and J by 2 bases, with 13 bases between the two germline ends. The length of the CDR3 is 15 residues. The germline gives CDR1 KGHSH, CDR2 LQKENI. The CDR3 region is CASSRSASVTDTQYF. CDR3 in DNA: TGTGCCAGCTCACGGTCAGCGTCTGTCACAGATACGCAGTATTTT.

A word on this clone: This same CDR3 is encoded by further DNA sequences in the sample. J is TRBJ1-1 and V is TRBV19; D gene uncertain. This CDR3 is 13 amino acids long. Per germline, CDR1 LNHDA and CDR2 SQIVND (reference sequence). Between the trimmed V and J ends, which lost 5 bases and 2 bases, there was a span of 9 bases. CDR3 residues: CASSSGLNTEAFF. CDR3 DNA: TGTGCCAGTAGTTCGGGTTTAAACACTGAAGCTTTCTTT.

The chain employs TRBV6-1 and TRBJ1-2; 7 nucleotides line up with TRBD1. Losses at the gene ends were 3 bases for V and 7 bases for J; bases not matched to a gene: 8. The CDR3 covers 14 residues. Germline lookup yields CDR1 MNHNS and CDR2 SASEGT. CDR3 in amino acids: CASSEQQGGGGYTF. For the CDR3, the DNA is TGTGCCAGCAGTGAGCAGCAGGGGGGTGGTGGCTACACCTTC.

The chain carries TRBV6-5 and TRBJ1-6, with D maybe TRBD1 (5 bases). Germline values: CDR1 MNHEY, CDR2 SVGAGI. CDR3 length equals 13 residues. Trimming removed 2 bases at V and 10 bases at J, with 9 bases between. CDR3 protein: CASSYTGDSPLHF. The CDR3 DNA reads as TGTGCCAGCAGTTACACTGGGGACTCACCCCTCCACTTT.

The chain has TRBV18 and TRBJ1-2; tentatively, D is TRBD1 (5 bases). CDR1 and CDR2 (germline): KGHSH, LQKENI. V gave up 2 bases and J gave up 3 bases, with 7 bases separating them. The CDR3 length is 13 residues. The CDR3 nucleotides are TGTGCCAGCTCACCAGGGGGGGACTATGGCTACACCTTC. It encodes CASSPGGDYGYTF.

This clone was seen once. This chain uses TRBV10-1 with TRBJ2-1; TRBD2 agrees at 10 bases. Germline lookup yields CDR1 WNHNN and CDR2 SYGVQD (reference sequence). The CDR3 length is 15 residues. J was trimmed by 7 bases and V by 5 bases; bases with no gene match: 8. The CDR3, as DNA: TGCGCCAGCAGTAATCCAGCGGGGGGGGGAAATGAGCAGTTCTTC. Translation: CASSNPAGGGNEQFF.

This clone was recorded a few times. The CDR3 region is CASSYSGANVLTF. Written as DNA, the CDR3 is TGTGCCAGCAGTTACTCTGGGGCCAACGTCCTGACTTTC. The rearrangement links TRBV6-2 or TRBV6-3 to TRBJ2-6; D remains unclear. Germline CDR1 is MNHEY and CDR2 is SVGEGT. Trimming removed 0 bases from V and 3 bases from J, with 0 bases in between. CDR3 length: 13 amino acids.

This chain joins TRBV6-2 or TRBV6-3 and TRBJ2-3; tentative D call: TRBD1 (6 bases). Germline V gene data show CDR1 as MNHEY and CDR2 as SVGEGT. Trimming cost V 6 bases and J 0 bases, with 13 bases left between them. CDR3 size: 15 residues. The CDR3 region is CASSLRQVSTDTQYF. In DNA form, the CDR3 reads TGTGCCAGCAGCCTCCGACAGGTTAGCACAGATACGCAGTATTTT.

The chain carries TRBV6-1 and TRBJ2-7; tentatively, D is TRBD2 (6 bases). This CDR3 is built from 12 residues. Germline V gene lookup returns CDR1 MNHNS and CDR2 SASEGT. The ends were cut back, 1 base at V and 12 bases at J, with 13 bases in the middle. The CDR3 nucleotides read TGTGCCAGCAGTGAAGGCCCTGAGGGAGGGTACGTC. As protein: CASSEGPEGGYV.

This chain uses TRBV10-2 with TRBJ2-5, with a weak D call TRBD1 (7 bases). The length of the CDR3 is 15 residues. Germline lookup yields CDR1 WSHSY and CDR2 SAAADI. V lost 8 bases to trimming and J lost 2 bases, with 18 bases between them. The CDR3 DNA reads TGCGCCAGCGGGGCGGGACAGAACTTACAAGAGACCCAGTACTTC. Its translation: CASGAGQNLQETQYF.

The J gene is TRBJ1-2, the V gene TRBV28, with TRBD1 matching 9 bases. Germline values: CDR1 MDHEN, CDR2 SYDVKM. After removal of 5 bases from V and 7 bases from J, the junction contained 5 bases not matched to a gene. This CDR3 region has 13 residues. In nucleotides, the CDR3 is TGTGCCAGCAGTCAGGGACAGGGAACTGGCTACACCTTC. Amino acids: CASSQGQGTGYTF.

The J gene is TRBJ1-1, the V gene TRBV5-6; D possibly corresponds to TRBD1 (6 bases). V was trimmed by 4 bases and J by 0 bases, leaving 19 bases between them. Per the germline V gene, CDR1 is SGHDT and CDR2 is YYEEEE. This CDR3 has 17 amino acids. The CDR3 loop is CASSEIRGLGLNTEAFF. In DNA, the CDR3 is TGTGCCAGCAGCGAGATCAGGGGTTTGGGGTTGAACACTGAAGCTTTCTTT.

This sequence joins TRBV5-1 and TRBJ2-2, with D unclear. CDR3 length: 14 residues. Deletions cut 2 bases from V and 7 bases from J, with 12 bases between. Per germline, CDR1 SGHRS and CDR2 YFSETQ. The CDR3 protein is CASSFQSFSGELFF. The CDR3 DNA sequence: TGCGCCAGCAGCTTCCAGTCCTTTAGCGGGGAGCTGTTTTTT.

This clone was seen a single time. The chain combines TRBV7-6 with TRBJ2-2; D gene uncertain. Trimming took off 4 bases at V and 7 bases at J, with 19 bases between the two ends. CDR3 length: 16 residues. Germline CDR1 SGHVS, CDR2 FNYEAQ. Here the CDR3 DNA reads TGTGCCAGCAGCTCTGATTATTTCTATGTTGGCGGGGAGCTGTTTTTT. Encoded protein: CASSSDYFYVGGELFF.

The rearrangement uses TRBV5-1 and TRBJ2-6; 10 bases fit TRBD1. V dropped 2 bases and J dropped 0; count of bases not matched to a gene: 2. The CDR3 spans 17 residues. The germline CDR1 and CDR2 sequences are SGHRS and YFSETQ. The CDR3 loop reads CASSFRQGASGANVLTF. DNA of the CDR3: TGCGCCAGCAGCTTTCGACAGGGGGCCTCTGGGGCCAACGTCCTGACTTTC.

The chain links TRBV4-3 to TRBJ2-6; weak D call: TRBD1 (5 bases). In germline, CDR1 is LGHNA, CDR2 YSLEER. Trimming pared 0 bases from V and 1 base from J, leaving 10 bases between. This CDR3 is built from 17 residues. In nucleotides, the CDR3 is TGCGCCAGCAGCCAAGAAGGGGCCCAGTCTGGGGCCAACGTCCTGACTTTC. Amino acids: CASSQEGAQSGANVLTF.